A single sample gave rise to the 23 T cell receptor beta chains below, sequenced in a study of blood T cell repertoires in COVID-19. Some clones are missing from TCRdb's copy, which holds only in-frame ones; the method was immunoSEQ multiplex PCR. The data show some 290,000 clones, nearly 90% seen once. Sequencing was performed on peripheral blood. These receptor sequences come from a middle-aged woman with COVID-19, enrolled during active disease.

V usage is TRBV5-1 and J usage is TRBJ1-1, with 7 bases that match TRBD1. V lost 0 bases to trimming and J lost 4 bases; unmatched junction nucleotides: 6. Looked up from germline, CDR1 is SGHRS and CDR2 is YFSETQ. This CDR3 has 15 residues. The CDR3 region is CASSLDRGRSTEAFF. The CDR3 nucleotides are TGCGCCAGCAGCTTGGACAGGGGAAGGAGCACTGAAGCTTTCTTT.

The chain joins TRBV4-2 to TRBJ1-4; no clear D. The CDR3 sequence is 15 residues long. Trimming left V 2 bases short and J 8 bases short, with 15 bases between. Germline lookup yields CDR1 LGHNA and CDR2 YNFKEQ. CDR3 protein: CASSQKGPGGEKLFF. Written as DNA, the CDR3 is TGTGCCAGCAGCCAAAAAGGACCTGGAGGCGAAAAACTGTTTTTT.

In DNA, the CDR3 is TGTGCCAGCAGCGCCCAGCCGGGACTTATTCTTCATACGCAGTATTTT. Protein sequence: CASSAQPGLILHTQYF. The chain recombines TRBV9 with TRBJ2-3; D might be TRBD2 (6 bases). Trimming stripped 3 bases from V and 7 bases from J, with 21 bases between. The CDR3 has 16 residues. Germline loops: CDR1 SGDLS, CDR2 YYNGEE. Full variable domain (missing parts from reference TRBV9 and TRBJ2-3): DSGVTQTPKHLITATGQRVTLRCSPRSGDLSVYWYQQSLDQGLQFLIQYYNGEERAKGNILERFSAQQFPDLHSELNLSSLELGDSALYFCASSAQPGLILHTQYFGPGTRLTVL.

V and J are TRBV5-1 and TRBJ1-3, with 7 bases fitting TRBD1. J was trimmed by 1 base and V by 3 bases; bases with no gene match: 1. The germline gives CDR1 SGHRS, CDR2 YFSETQ. The CDR3 extends over 14 amino acids. CDR3 coding DNA: TGCGCCAGCAGCTCGGGACAGTCTGGAAACACCATATATTTT. Encoded protein: CASSSGQSGNTIYF.

The J gene is TRBJ1-2, the V gene TRBV9; D gene ambiguous. This CDR3 has 13 amino acids. Germline values: CDR1 SGDLS, CDR2 YYNGEE. Trimming pared 4 bases from V and 2 bases from J, leaving 9 bases between. CDR3 coding DNA: TGTGCCAGCAGCTGGACGGGGAACTATGGCTACACCTTC. It specifies CASSWTGNYGYTF. The whole variable domain, filled in from reference TRBV9 and TRBJ1-2, reads DSGVTQTPKHLITATGQRVTLRCSPRSGDLSVYWYQQSLDQGLQFLIQYYNGEERAKGNILERFSAQQFPDLHSELNLSSLELGDSALYFCASSWTGNYGYTFGSGTRLTVV.

The chain carries TRBV19 and TRBJ2-5; 11 bases map to TRBD2. CDR3 length equals 15 residues. V lost 8 bases, J lost 5 bases, and 10 bases stayed unmatched. Germline lookup yields CDR1 LNHDA and CDR2 SQIVND (reference sequence). The CDR3 sequence: CASASSGGFTETQYF. CDR3 in DNA: TGTGCCAGTGCGTCTAGCGGGGGGTTCACGGAGACCCAGTACTTC.

The gene calls are TRBV7-6 and TRBJ2-1, with a possible D match to TRBD1 (6 bases). The germline V and J ends were trimmed by 1 base and 4 bases, with 14 bases remaining between them. Germline V gives CDR1 SGHVS, CDR2 FNYEAQ. The CDR3 consists of 16 residues. As DNA, the CDR3 is TGTGCCAGCAGCTTAGTATCCCAGGGGCTATACAATGAGCAGTTCTTC. Amino acids: CASSLVSQGLYNEQFF.

The chain is built from TRBV7-9 and TRBJ1-2; 7 bases are shared with TRBD1. Germline values: CDR1 SEHNR, CDR2 FQNEAQ (reference sequence). The CDR3 loop spans 17 amino acids. Trimming cost V 3 bases and J 8 bases; bases outside gene matches: 18. The CDR3 DNA sequence: TGTGCCAGCAGCTTCAAGAACAGGGGCGCCTTCTATGGAGGCTACACCTTC. It is translated as CASSFKNRGAFYGGYTF.

The chain is built from TRBV19 and TRBJ2-1; unclear D gene. The CDR3 has 14 residues. Germline CDR1 and CDR2: LNHDA and SQIVND (reference sequence). V dropped 3 bases and J dropped 8 bases, with 14 bases sitting between them. CDR3 DNA sequence: TGTGCCAGTAGTATGGTAGTAGATGCGCATGAGCAGTTCTTC. Protein sequence: CASSMVVDAHEQFF.

The chain is built from TRBV7-6 and TRBJ2-5; 7 bases line up with TRBD1. Germline lookup yields CDR1 SGHVS and CDR2 FNYEAQ. This CDR3 is built from 15 residues. V gave up 5 bases and J gave up 3 bases; unmatched junction bases: 9. The CDR3 nucleotides read TGTGCCAGCAGCATCTTGACAGGGAAGGAAGAGACCCAGTACTTC. It translates to CASSILTGKEETQYF.

This CDR3 is CASSATGGQEGYGYTF. CDR3 nucleotides: TGTGCCAGCAGCGCAACAGGGGGCCAAGAGGGCTATGGCTACACCTTC. The chain recombines TRBV7-3 with TRBJ1-2, with 9 positions matching TRBD1. The CDR3 sequence is 16 residues long. J was trimmed by 4 bases and V by 5 bases; bases with no gene match: 11. The V gene's germline CDR1 is SGHTA and CDR2 FQGTGA.

The gene calls are TRBV10-3 and TRBJ2-2; 9 bases fit TRBD2. Germline CDR1 is ENHRY and CDR2 is SYGVKD. CDR3 length equals 14 residues. Unmatched junction bases numbered 11, after V lost 10 bases and J lost 8 bases. CDR3 amino acids: CASCFGLAGGELFF. Here the CDR3 DNA reads TGTGCCAGCTGCTTCGGGCTAGCGGGAGGGGAGCTGTTTTTT.

The chain links TRBV9 to TRBJ2-1; 10 bases are shared with TRBD2. V shed 6 bases and J 4 bases; nucleotides not matched to a gene: 13. Germline V lookup: CDR1 SGDLS, CDR2 YYNGEE. The CDR3 covers 17 residues. CDR3 nucleotide sequence: TGTGCCAGCAACGACAGAGTCAGGACTAGCGGTTACAATGAGCAGTTCTTC. This translates into CASNDRVRTSGYNEQFF.

J is TRBJ2-7 and V is TRBV2; TRBD2 is a possible D gene (5 bases). Trimming stripped 6 bases from V and 3 bases from J, with 6 bases between. The CDR3 has 11 amino acids. Germline V gene data show CDR1 as SNHLY and CDR2 as FYNNEI. For the CDR3, the DNA is TGTGCCAGCAGGGGAGACTACGAGCAGTACTTC. As protein: CASRGDYEQYF.

This clone was counted only a few times. The CDR3 DNA reads TGTGCCAGCAGCTCCCCAGGGTGGGCCGGGGAGCTGTTTTTT. Translation: CASSSPGWAGELFF. This sequence joins TRBV7-3 and TRBJ2-2; the D gene is possibly TRBD1 (5 bases). V was cut by 4 bases and J by 6 bases, with 12 bases left in between. Germline assignment: CDR1 SGHTA and CDR2 FQGTGA. CDR3 length: 14 residues.

This chain uses TRBV5-4 with TRBJ2-1; D is possibly TRBD2 (5 bases). This CDR3 has 16 amino acids. Per the germline V gene, CDR1 is SGHNT and CDR2 is YYREEE (reference sequence). V was clipped by 0 bases and J by 10 bases, with 20 bases between them. The CDR3, as DNA: TGTGCCAGCAGCTTGGGTCAAGGACGTGGTACGGGGGAGCAGTTCTTC. Translated, it gives CASSLGQGRGTGEQFF.

The rearrangement uses TRBV11-3 and TRBJ2-7, with a weak D call TRBD2 (5 bases). Looked up from germline, CDR1 is SGHNT and CDR2 is YENEEA. V gave up 4 bases and J gave up 3 bases, with 10 bases separating them. The CDR3 covers 13 residues. As DNA, the CDR3 is TGTGCCAGCAGCTCAGGTGGAGGCTACGAGCAGTACTTC. It codes for CASSSGGGYEQYF.

This chain links TRBV7-9 with TRBJ1-1; 7 nucleotides line up with TRBD1. Germline V gene sequence: CDR1 SEHNR, CDR2 FQNEAQ (reference sequence). The CDR3 consists of 15 residues. J gave up 0 bases and V 1 base, and 2 bases lay outside the gene matches. The CDR3, as DNA: TGTGCCAGCAGCTTAGTCCAGGGGGTGAACACTGAAGCTTTCTTT. Translating gives CASSLVQGVNTEAFF.

This sequence joins TRBV28 and TRBJ1-2; a weak D match, TRBD1 (6 bases). Trimming removed 5 bases at V and 7 bases at J, with 11 bases between. CDR3 length equals 12 residues. Germline-derived CDR1 and CDR2 are MDHEN and SYDVKM. CDR3 sequence: CASSLDRFGYTF. The CDR3 coding sequence is TGTGCCAGCAGTCTCGACAGGTTTGGCTACACCTTC.

The gene calls are TRBV4-1 and TRBJ1-5; TRBD1 agrees at 7 bases. The CDR3 covers 14 residues. Germline loops: CDR1 MGHRA, CDR2 YSYEKL. The V segment lost 4 bases and the J segment 5 bases; nucleotides outside the gene matches: 5. The CDR3 reads CASSRDRVDQPQHF. The CDR3 coding sequence is TGCGCCAGCAGCCGAGACAGGGTTGATCAGCCCCAGCATTTT.

V usage is TRBV24-1 and J usage is TRBJ2-1; 8 bases are a match to TRBD2. Germline V gives CDR1 KGHDR, CDR2 SFDVKD. V was clipped by 1 base and J by 3 bases; unmatched bases: 7. The CDR3 contains 17 residues. DNA for the CDR3: TGTGCCACCAGTGATTTCTCCGGGGGGGAAGGCTACAATGAGCAGTTCTTC. This gives the protein CATSDFSGGEGYNEQFF.

V is TRBV9 and J is TRBJ2-2; 10 positions agree with TRBD1. The V gene end was trimmed by 4 bases and the J gene end by 1 base; junction bases not matched to a gene: 4. In germline, CDR1 is SGDLS, CDR2 YYNGEE. This CDR3 comprises 16 residues. The CDR3 sequence: CASSTRTGGNTGELFF. CDR3 DNA sequence: TGTGCCAGCAGCACCCGGACAGGGGGGAACACCGGGGAGCTGTTTTTT.

This clone was detected only once. This rearrangement joins TRBV19 to TRBJ2-7; 11 bases match TRBD1. This CDR3 is 15 amino acids long. Trimming at V came to 2 bases and at J to 4 bases, leaving 4 bases not matched to a gene. From germline, CDR1 is LNHDA and CDR2 SQIVND (reference sequence). CDR3 DNA: TGTGCCAGTAGTATATCGGGACAGGGGGGGTACGAGCAGTACTTC. Its protein product is CASSISGQGGYEQYF.